This T cell receptor (beta chain) stems from a study of T cells in localized non-small cell lung cancer. Only in-frame clones appear in the TCRdb table, and some are missing; sequencing was by immunoSEQ multiplex PCR. The repertoire holds approximately 65,000 clones, with about four fifths as singletons. Germline CDR1 reads KGHSH; CDR2 reads LQKENI. The CDR3 is 13 residues long. Trimming removed 0 bases from V and 0 bases from J, with 3 bases in between. The source is a man aged 35 to 70 with stage II lung adenocarcinoma. This chain uses TRBV18 with TRBJ2-7, with unresolved D. Sequenced here: PBMCs, sampled before any cancer treatment. CDR3 DNA sequence: TGTGCCAGCTCACCACCGAGCTCCTACGAGCAGTACTTC. Protein product: CASSPPSSYEQYF.